This T cell receptor (beta chain) was retrieved from a study of blood T cell repertoires in COVID-19. Background on the study: Spain, Italy and the United States supplied samples that represented acute and convalescent COVID-19. From T cells, B-cell-depleted T cells, or PBMCs came the material, which was cDNA or gDNA.

Germline V CDR1 and CDR2: KGHSH, LQKENI. The CDR3 totals 14 residues. Trimming stripped 2 bases from V and 7 bases from J, with 14 bases between. In the original analysis: Estimation of nucleated cell counts relied on the amplification of reference gene primers. Profiled with immunoSEQ multiplex PCR; TCRdb holds only in-frame clones, not every one. That table supplies the V and J calls and clone size; D and trimming were determined from the DNA. Of some 700,000 clones listed, over 80% were seen once; the top ten hold around 0.3%. The rearrangement links TRBV18 to TRBJ1-2, with D unclear. Sequencing was done on a sample of peripheral blood. The sequence was obtained from a woman aged 18-29 years with acute or convalescent COVID-19. The CDR3 DNA follows: TGTGCCAGCTCACCAGATGAACGGGTCCTTGGCTACACCTTC. Translating gives CASSPDERVLGYTF.